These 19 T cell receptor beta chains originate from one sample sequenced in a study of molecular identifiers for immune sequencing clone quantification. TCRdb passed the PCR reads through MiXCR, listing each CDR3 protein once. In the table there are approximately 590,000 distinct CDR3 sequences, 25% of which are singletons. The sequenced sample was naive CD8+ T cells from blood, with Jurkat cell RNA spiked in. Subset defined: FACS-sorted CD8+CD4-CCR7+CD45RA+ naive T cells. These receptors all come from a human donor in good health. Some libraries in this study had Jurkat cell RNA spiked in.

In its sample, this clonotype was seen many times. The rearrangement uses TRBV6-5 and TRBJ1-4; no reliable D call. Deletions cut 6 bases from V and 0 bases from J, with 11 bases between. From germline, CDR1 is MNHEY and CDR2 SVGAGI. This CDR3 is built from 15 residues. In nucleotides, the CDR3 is TGTGCCAGCAGCCAGGAATGGACAACTAATGAAAAACTGTTTTTT. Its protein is CASSQEWTTNEKLFF.

The chain's CDR3 is CASSLAGTGGSEFQETQYF. The CDR3 nucleotides read TGTGCCAGCAGCTTAGCCGGGACAGGGGGATCCGAGTTCCAAGAGACCCAGTACTTC. The chain carries TRBV7-9 and TRBJ2-5; 11 bases are shared with TRBD1. The germline V gene encodes CDR1 SEHNR and CDR2 FQNEAQ (reference sequence). There are 19 residues in the CDR3. J was trimmed by 1 base and V by 0 bases; bases with no gene match: 10.

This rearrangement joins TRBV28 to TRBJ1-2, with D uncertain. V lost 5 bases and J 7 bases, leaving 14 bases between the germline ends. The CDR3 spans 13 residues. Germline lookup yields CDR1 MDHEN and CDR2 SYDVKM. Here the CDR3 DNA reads TGTGCCAGCAGTGACCTGGTCGGGCCTGGCTACACCTTC. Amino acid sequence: CASSDLVGPGYTF.

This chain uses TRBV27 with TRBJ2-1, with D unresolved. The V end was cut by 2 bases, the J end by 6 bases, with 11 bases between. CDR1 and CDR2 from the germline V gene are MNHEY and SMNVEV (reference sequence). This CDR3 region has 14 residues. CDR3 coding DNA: TGTGCCAGCAGTTTAAATCCAGTCGGCAATGAGCAGTTCTTC. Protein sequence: CASSLNPVGNEQFF.

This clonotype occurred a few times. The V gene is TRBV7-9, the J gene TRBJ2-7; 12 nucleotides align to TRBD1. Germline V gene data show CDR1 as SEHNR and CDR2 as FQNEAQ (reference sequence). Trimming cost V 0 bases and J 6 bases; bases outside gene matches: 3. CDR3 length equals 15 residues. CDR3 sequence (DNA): TGTGCCAGCAGCTTAGCTGGGACAGGGGGCCGCGAGCAGTACTTC. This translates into CASSLAGTGGREQYF.

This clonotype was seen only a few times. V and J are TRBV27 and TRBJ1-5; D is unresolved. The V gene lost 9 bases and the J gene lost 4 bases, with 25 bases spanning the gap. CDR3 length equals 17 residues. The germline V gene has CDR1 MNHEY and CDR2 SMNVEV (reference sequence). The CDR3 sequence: CARMTDRASEGNQPQHF. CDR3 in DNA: TGTGCCAGGATGACCGACCGGGCTTCGGAGGGTAATCAGCCCCAGCATTTT.

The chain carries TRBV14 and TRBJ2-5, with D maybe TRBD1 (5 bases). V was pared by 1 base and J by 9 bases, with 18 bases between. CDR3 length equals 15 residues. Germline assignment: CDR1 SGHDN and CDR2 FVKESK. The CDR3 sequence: CASSQGTLYQAPQYF. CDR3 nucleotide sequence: TGTGCCAGCAGCCAAGGGACACTGTACCAAGCGCCCCAGTACTTC.

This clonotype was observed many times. The CDR3 region has the DNA TGTGCCAGCAGGGGACCCTCTGGAAACACCATATATTTT. The encoded protein is CASRGPSGNTIYF. V usage is TRBV2 and J usage is TRBJ1-3; D might be TRBD1 (5 bases). This CDR3 is built from 13 residues. V was pared by 6 bases and J by 0 bases, with 6 bases between. The germline gives CDR1 SNHLY, CDR2 FYNNEI.

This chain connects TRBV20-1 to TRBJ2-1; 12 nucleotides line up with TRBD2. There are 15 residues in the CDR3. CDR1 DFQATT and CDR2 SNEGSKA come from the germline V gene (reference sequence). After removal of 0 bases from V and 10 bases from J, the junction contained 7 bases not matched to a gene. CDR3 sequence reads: CSARDHSSGRGEQFF. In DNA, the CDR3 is TGCAGTGCTAGAGATCATTCTAGCGGGAGGGGGGAGCAGTTCTTC.

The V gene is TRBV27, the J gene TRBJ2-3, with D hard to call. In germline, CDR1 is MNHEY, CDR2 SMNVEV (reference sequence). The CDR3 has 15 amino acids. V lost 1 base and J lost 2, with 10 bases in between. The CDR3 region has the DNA TGTGCCAGCAGTTTATTGACTCCACCCACAGATACGCAGTATTTT. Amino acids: CASSLLTPPTDTQYF.

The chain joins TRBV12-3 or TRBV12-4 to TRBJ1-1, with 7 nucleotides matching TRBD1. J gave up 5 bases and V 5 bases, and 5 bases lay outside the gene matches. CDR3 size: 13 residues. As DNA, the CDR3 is TGTGCCAGCAGTGACAGGGATTGGACTGAAGCTTTCTTT. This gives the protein CASSDRDWTEAFF.

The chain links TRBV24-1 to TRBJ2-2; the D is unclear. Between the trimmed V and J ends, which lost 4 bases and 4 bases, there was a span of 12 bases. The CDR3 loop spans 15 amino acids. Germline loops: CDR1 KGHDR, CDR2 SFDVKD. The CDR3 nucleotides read TGTGCCACCAGTGACCTTGGCCTGGGCACCGGGGAGCTGTTTTTT. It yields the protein CATSDLGLGTGELFF.

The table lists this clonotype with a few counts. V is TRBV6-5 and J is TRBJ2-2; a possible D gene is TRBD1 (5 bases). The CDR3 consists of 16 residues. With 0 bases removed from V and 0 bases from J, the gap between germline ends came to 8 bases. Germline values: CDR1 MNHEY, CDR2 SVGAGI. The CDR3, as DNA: TGTGCCAGCAGTTACTCCCAGGGATCGAACACCGGGGAGCTGTTTTTT. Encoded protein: CASSYSQGSNTGELFF.

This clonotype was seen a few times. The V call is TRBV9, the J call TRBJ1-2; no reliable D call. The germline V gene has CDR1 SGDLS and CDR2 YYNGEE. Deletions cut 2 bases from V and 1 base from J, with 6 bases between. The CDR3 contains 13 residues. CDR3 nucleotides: TGTGCCAGCAGCGTCGCCGGTAACTATGGCTACACCTTC. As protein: CASSVAGNYGYTF. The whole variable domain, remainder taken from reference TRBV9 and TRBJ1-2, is DSGVTQTPKHLITATGQRVTLRCSPRSGDLSVYWYQQSLDQGLQFLIQYYNGEERAKGNILERFSAQQFPDLHSELNLSSLELGDSALYFCASSVAGNYGYTFGSGTRLTVV.

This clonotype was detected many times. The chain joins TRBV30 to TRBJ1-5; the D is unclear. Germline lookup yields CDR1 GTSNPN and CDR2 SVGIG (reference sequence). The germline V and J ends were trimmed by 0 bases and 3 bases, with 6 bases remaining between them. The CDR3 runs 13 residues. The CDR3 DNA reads TGTGCCTGGAGTGTACGCCTCAATCAGCCCCAGCATTTT. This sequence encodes CAWSVRLNQPQHF.

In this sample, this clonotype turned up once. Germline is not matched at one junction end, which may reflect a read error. The CDR3 coding sequence is TGTGCCAGCAGCGTAGCTGTTCAGGGGGCATGGTATGACTACACCTTC. Translated, it gives CASSVAVQGAWYDYTF. The chain couples TRBV9 to TRBJ1-2; 8 bases fit TRBD1. This CDR3 spans 16 amino acids. Germline CDR1 is SGDLS and CDR2 is YYNGEE.

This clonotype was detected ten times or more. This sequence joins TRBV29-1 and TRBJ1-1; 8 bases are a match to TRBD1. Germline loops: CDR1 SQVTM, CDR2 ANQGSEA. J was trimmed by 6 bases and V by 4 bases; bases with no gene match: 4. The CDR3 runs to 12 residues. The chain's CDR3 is CSVVTGVPEAFF. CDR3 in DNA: TGCAGCGTTGTGACAGGGGTCCCTGAAGCTTTCTTT. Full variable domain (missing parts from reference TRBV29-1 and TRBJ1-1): SAVISQKPSRDICQRGTSLTIQCQVDSQVTMMFWYRQQPGQSLTLIATANQGSEATYESGFVIDKFPISRPNLTFSTLTVSNMSPEDSSIYLCSVVTGVPEAFFGQGTRLTVV.

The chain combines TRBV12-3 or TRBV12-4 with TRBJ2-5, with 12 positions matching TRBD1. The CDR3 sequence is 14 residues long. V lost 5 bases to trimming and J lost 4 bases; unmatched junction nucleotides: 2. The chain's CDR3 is CASSGDRGPETQYF. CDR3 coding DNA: TGTGCCAGCAGTGGGGACAGGGGGCCAGAGACCCAGTACTTC.

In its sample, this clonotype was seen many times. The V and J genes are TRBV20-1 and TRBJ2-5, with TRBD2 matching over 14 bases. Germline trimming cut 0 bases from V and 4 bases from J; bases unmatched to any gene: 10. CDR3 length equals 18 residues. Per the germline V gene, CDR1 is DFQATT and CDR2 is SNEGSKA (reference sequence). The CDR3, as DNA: TGCAGTGCTAGAGATGGGGGACTAGCGGGAGCGGTCGGAGAGACCCAGTACTTC. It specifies CSARDGGLAGAVGETQYF.